There are many counts of the clone carrying this T cell receptor beta chain. The data derive from a study of T cell repertoires in cytomegalovirus infection. The CDR3 runs 14 residues. Per the germline V gene, CDR1 is SGHVT and CDR2 is SQSDAQ. Trimming left V 1 base short and J 6 bases short, with 13 bases between. TCRdb reanalysed the reads using MiXCR and keeps one entry per CDR3 protein. The sample lists about 490,000 distinct CDR3 sequences, roughly 29% occurring once. J is TRBJ2-7 and V is TRBV7-4; D not resolved. Sequenced sample: PBMCs. This TCR came from a human donor in good health (CMV status not recorded). Some clones in this sample may be carry-over from other donors' samples. The CDR3 loop reads CASSLGPPAGEQYF. CDR3 nucleotide sequence: TGTGCCAGCAGCTTAGGGCCCCCAGCTGGCGAGCAGTACTTC. The full variable domain, in which reference TRBV7-4 and TRBJ2-7 provide the parts outside the CDR3, is GAGVSQSPRYKVAKRGRDVALRCDSISGHVTLYWYRQTLGQGSEVLTYSQSDAQRDKSGRPSGRFSAERPERSVSTLKIQRTEQGDSAVYLCASSLGPPAGEQYFGPGTRLTVT.